Below, 32 T cell receptor beta chains from the same sample are listed, as sequenced in a study of T cells in Graves' hyperthyroidism and ophthalmopathy. Amplified TCR beta CDR3 regions came from RNA transcripts. The primer set for the first-round RT-PCR of the TCR CDR3 was HTBI. TCRdb reprocessed the multiplex PCR reads via MiXCR and lists one record per CDR3 protein. The table has about 500,000 distinct CDR3 sequences, about 16% seen once. The sequenced material came from blood. The receptor set was obtained from a young woman with Graves' ophthalmopathy.

The chain combines TRBV4-1 with TRBJ2-1; D gene ambiguous. Deletions cut 4 bases from V and 5 bases from J, with 15 bases between. This CDR3 has 15 residues. Germline CDR1 MGHRA, CDR2 YSYEKL. CDR3 protein: CASSLRPELNNEQFF. CDR3 in DNA: TGCGCCAGCAGCCTACGCCCAGAATTAAACAATGAGCAGTTCTTC.

In regard to this clonotype: A much larger clone lies one base from this, so it may be a read error. The chain combines TRBV27 with TRBJ2-7; D gene ambiguous. Germline lookup yields CDR1 MNHEY and CDR2 SMNVEV (reference sequence). There are 15 residues in the CDR3. Between the trimmed V and J ends, which lost 5 bases and 2 bases, there was a span of 16 bases. The CDR3 coding sequence is TGTGCCAGCAGTGATCTGCACGACGGCCCCTACGAGCAGTACTTC. Encoded protein: CASSDLHDGPYEQYF.

This clonotype was counted many times. J is TRBJ1-2 and V is TRBV2; 7 bases map to TRBD1. The CDR3 loop spans 13 amino acids. The V gene's germline CDR1 is SNHLY and CDR2 FYNNEI. V shed 2 bases, J shed 4 bases, and the junction held 1 base outside the gene matches. The CDR3 loop is CASSERTGYGYTF. The CDR3 DNA follows: TGTGCCAGCAGTGAAAGGACAGGCTATGGCTACACCTTC.

This clonotype was observed at least ten times. This chain links TRBV12-3 or TRBV12-4 with TRBJ1-1; D unclear. The CDR3 contains 13 residues. Trimming removed 5 bases at V and 4 bases at J, with 11 bases between. The CDR3 here is CASSTASGTEAFF. CDR3 DNA: TGTGCCAGCAGTACGGCGTCGGGCACTGAAGCTTTCTTT.

This clonotype has a handful of counts. J is TRBJ1-4 and V is TRBV6-1; 7 bases align to TRBD1. J gave up 8 bases and V 3 bases, and 9 bases lay outside the gene matches. CDR3 length: 15 residues. Germline assignment: CDR1 MNHNS and CDR2 SASEGT. The CDR3: CASSERQGGAEKLFF. The CDR3 coding sequence is TGTGCCAGCAGTGAGAGACAGGGTGGTGCAGAAAAACTGTTTTTT.

Details on this clonotype: A much larger clone differs from this one at a single base, so this may be a read error. The CDR3 loop reads CASSYHLTGAIYF. The CDR3 DNA reads TGTGCCAGCAGTTACCATCTTACAGGCGCTATCTACTTC. The chain joins TRBV6-9 to TRBJ2-5, with a possible D match to TRBD1 (5 bases). This CDR3 contains 13 residues. The germline V and J ends were trimmed by 3 bases and 14 bases, with 19 bases remaining between them. CDR1 and CDR2 from the germline V gene are MNHGY and SVAAGI.

Notes on this clonotype: The junction does not match germline at one end; this may be a read error. J is TRBJ2-2 and V is TRBV2; D not certain. CDR1 is SNHLY and CDR2 is FYNNEI in the germline V gene. The CDR3 has 13 amino acids. The CDR3 DNA is TGTGCCAGCGGTGAAGCGCATCCCGGGGAGCTGTTTTTT. Residues: CASGEAHPGELFF.

This clonotype came up many times. V is TRBV27 and J is TRBJ2-7; D gene uncertain. The CDR3 spans 13 residues. CDR1 is MNHEY and CDR2 is SMNVEV in the germline V gene (reference sequence). V dropped 5 bases and J dropped 2 bases, with 10 bases sitting between them. CDR3: CASSTLHTYEQYF. DNA of the CDR3: TGTGCCAGCAGTACACTACATACCTACGAGCAGTACTTC.

This chain links TRBV6-1 with TRBJ2-2; D is possibly TRBD1 (6 bases). From germline, CDR1 is MNHNS and CDR2 SASEGT. Trimming cost V 5 bases and J 6 bases, with 13 bases left between them. The CDR3 spans 14 residues. For the CDR3, the DNA is TGTGCCAGCAGTATTCCTGGGGGCGCCGGGGAGCTGTTTTTT. It is translated as CASSIPGGAGELFF.

The chain joins TRBV6-2 or TRBV6-3 to TRBJ2-6, with D possibly TRBD1 on 5 matching bases. The CDR3 runs to 15 residues. Germline V gives CDR1 MNHEY, CDR2 SVGEGT. The V end lost 7 bases, the J end lost 0 bases, and 10 bases lay between the germline ends. The CDR3 bases are TGTGCCAGCACTTCGACAGTCTCTGGGGCCAACGTCCTGACTTTC. Translated, it gives CASTSTVSGANVLTF.

The rearrangement joins TRBV7-9 to TRBJ2-1, with 8 nucleotides matching TRBD1. The CDR3 has 15 amino acids. Germline lookup yields CDR1 SEHNR and CDR2 FQNEAQ (reference sequence). Unmatched junction bases numbered 5, after V lost 1 base and J lost 6 bases. The DNA for the CDR3 is TGTGCCAGCAGCTTAGGGACAGGGATATTCAATGAGCAGTTCTTC. It yields the protein CASSLGTGIFNEQFF.

This clonotype was seen a handful of times. V gene TRBV29-1 combines with J gene TRBJ1-1, with D hard to call. From germline, CDR1 is SQVTM and CDR2 ANQGSEA. V shed 3 bases and J shed 1 base, with 9 bases lying between them. This CDR3 comprises 13 residues. The CDR3 loop reads CSVEGDGNTEAFF. CDR3 nucleotides: TGCAGCGTTGAGGGAGACGGGAACACTGAAGCTTTCTTT.

This clonotype was observed many times. V and J are TRBV20-1 and TRBJ2-1; 12 nucleotides match TRBD2. The germline V gene has CDR1 DFQATT and CDR2 SNEGSKA (reference sequence). V shed 5 bases and J 5 bases; nucleotides not matched to a gene: 7. The CDR3 consists of 15 residues. The CDR3 nucleotides read TGCAGTGCTCTTGACCGACTAGCGGGAGACAATGAGCAGTTCTTC. Its translation: CSALDRLAGDNEQFF.

V and J are TRBV28 and TRBJ1-5; D unresolved. Trimming shortened V by 4 bases and J by 13 bases, and 23 bases separated the two germline ends. Germline V gene sequence: CDR1 MDHEN, CDR2 SYDVKM. CDR3 length: 15 amino acids. CDR3 coding DNA: TGTGCCAGCAGTTGGACTACCCGGGTTGCAGATATGCAGCATTTT. It specifies CASSWTTRVADMQHF.

This clonotype has at least ten counts. The V call is TRBV27, the J call TRBJ2-1; 7 bases align to TRBD1. V gave up 5 bases and J gave up 3 bases; unmatched junction bases: 4. This CDR3 spans 14 amino acids. Germline V gene lookup returns CDR1 MNHEY and CDR2 SMNVEV (reference sequence). CDR3: CASSTDRVYNEQFF. The DNA for the CDR3 is TGTGCCAGCAGTACCGACAGGGTCTACAATGAGCAGTTCTTC.

This rearrangement joins TRBV6-1 to TRBJ1-1; D might be TRBD1 (5 bases). Trimming removed 6 bases from V and 7 bases from J, with 9 bases in between. The CDR3 extends over 11 amino acids. Germline loops: CDR1 MNHNS, CDR2 SASEGT. CDR3 in amino acids: CASRDQGEAFF. The CDR3 DNA reads as TGTGCCAGCAGGGACCAGGGTGAAGCTTTCTTT.

This clonotype was counted only a few times. The gene calls are TRBV6-1 and TRBJ1-1; D is perhaps TRBD1 (6 bases). With 7 bases removed from V and 1 base from J, the gap between germline ends came to 10 bases. The germline CDR1 and CDR2 sequences are MNHNS and SASEGT. The CDR3 consists of 13 residues. The CDR3 sequence: CASTRGANTEAFF. The CDR3 nucleotides are TGTGCCAGCACCAGGGGCGCGAACACTGAAGCTTTCTTT.

Ten or more counts support this clonotype. This chain links TRBV2 with TRBJ1-2, with no clear D. The CDR3 extends over 13 amino acids. Deletions cut 6 bases from V and 3 bases from J, with 11 bases between. CDR1 and CDR2 (germline): SNHLY, FYNNEI. The CDR3 coding sequence is TGTGCCAGCAGACCAGAGGTTGACTATGGCTACACCTTC. It codes for CASRPEVDYGYTF.

This clonotype was recorded only once. V gene TRBV28 combines with J gene TRBJ2-1; D may be TRBD1 or TRBD2 (7 bases each). V lost 4 bases and J 5 bases, leaving 12 bases between the germline ends. The CDR3 covers 14 residues. Germline CDR1 MDHEN, CDR2 SYDVKM. CDR3 protein: CASSSGGTNNEQFF. The DNA of the CDR3 is TGTGCCAGCAGTTCAGGGGGGACTAACAATGAGCAGTTCTTC.

In this sample, this clonotype turned up a few times. The chain couples TRBV4-1 to TRBJ1-2; D not certain. Per the germline V gene, CDR1 is MGHRA and CDR2 is YSYEKL. Trimming took off 0 bases at V and 5 bases at J, with 19 bases between the two ends. The CDR3 is made up of 17 amino acids. Here the CDR3 DNA reads TGCGCCAGCAGCCAAGAGGCCTTGCGCGGACCGAAGTATGGCTACACCTTC. Its protein is CASSQEALRGPKYGYTF.

J is TRBJ2-7 and V is TRBV6-9, with TRBD1 identical over 10 bases. The V and J ends lost 4 bases and 5 bases, in that order; junction bases with no gene match: 14. CDR1 and CDR2 from the germline V gene are MNHGY and SVAAGI. The CDR3 sequence is 17 residues long. CDR3 nucleotide sequence: TGTGCCAGCAGTTCCCCCGAACACGGGACAGGGGTCCACGAGCAGTACTTC. Amino acids: CASSSPEHGTGVHEQYF.

There are a few counts of this clonotype. The chain joins TRBV6-1 to TRBJ2-2; 7 bases align to TRBD2. The CDR3 contains 18 residues. The ends lost 8 bases at V and 2 bases at J; junction bases unmatched: 17. Germline V gene lookup returns CDR1 MNHNS and CDR2 SASEGT. In DNA, the CDR3 is TGTGCCAGCGGTCTAAGGCGGGAGTCAAACCCTAACACCGGGGAGCTGTTTTTT. Its translation: CASGLRRESNPNTGELFF.

This CDR3 reads CASSVPGGYTDTQYF. In DNA form, the CDR3 reads TGTGCCAGCAGTGTACCCGGGGGTTACACAGATACGCAGTATTTT. This sequence joins TRBV7-6 and TRBJ2-3; a weak D match, TRBD2 (6 bases). From germline, CDR1 is SGHVS and CDR2 FNYEAQ. The CDR3 length is 15 residues. Trimming removed 6 bases at V and 2 bases at J, with 15 bases between.

This clonotype was recorded at least ten times. The chain uses TRBV5-1 and TRBJ2-2; the D is unclear. The CDR3 totals 15 residues. Germline lookup yields CDR1 SGHRS and CDR2 YFSETQ. V was shortened by 0 bases and J by 5 bases, with 11 bases between the two germline ends. The CDR3 loop is CASSLAASLTGELFF. CDR3 nucleotides: TGCGCCAGCAGCTTGGCCGCCTCTTTAACCGGGGAGCTGTTTTTT. The full variable domain, its missing parts supplied by reference TRBV5-1 and TRBJ2-2, is KAGVTQTPRYLIKTRGQQVTLSCSPISGHRSVSWYQQTPGQGLQFLFEYFSETQRNKGNFPGRFSGRQFSNSRSEMNVSTLELGDSALYLCASSLAASLTGELFFGEGSRLTVL.

The rearrangement joins TRBV6-5 to TRBJ2-5; tentative D call: TRBD1 (6 bases). The CDR3 is 12 residues long. Germline V CDR1 and CDR2: MNHEY, SVGAGI. V lost 0 bases to trimming and J lost 11 bases, with 10 bases between them. The CDR3 here is CASSYSLGTQYF. CDR3 in DNA: TGTGCCAGCAGTTACTCCCTCGGGACACAGTACTTC.

CDR3 coding DNA: TGTGCCAGCACCGCCATACAGAGCTCCTACAATGAGCAGTTCTTC. Amino acid sequence: CASTAIQSSYNEQFF. This rearrangement joins TRBV6-1 to TRBJ2-1; the D is unclear. The CDR3 is made up of 15 amino acids. Trimming left V 7 bases short and J 0 bases short, with 13 bases between. Germline CDR1 and CDR2: MNHNS and SASEGT.

This chain joins TRBV4-3 and TRBJ2-3, with D uncertain. Germline CDR1 reads LGHNA; CDR2 reads YSLEER. This CDR3 spans 14 amino acids. Trimming removed 1 base at V and 4 bases at J, with 9 bases between. CDR3 residues: CASSQAIVSDTQYF. In nucleotides, the CDR3 is TGCGCCAGCAGCCAAGCTATTGTGTCAGATACGCAGTATTTT.

The table lists this clonotype with a count of one. A read error may explain this, as a much larger clone is one base away. V is TRBV28 and J is TRBJ2-5; D is uncertain. CDR1 and CDR2 from the germline V gene are MDHEN and SYDVKM. The CDR3 is 14 amino acids. V was clipped by 5 bases and J by 1 base, with 11 bases between them. CDR3 DNA: TGTGCCAGCAGTCCTTCGACAAGCCAAGAGACCCAGTACTTC. This gives the protein CASSPSTSQETQYF.

This clonotype was observed many times. The J gene is TRBJ1-2, the V gene TRBV2; 10 bases are a match to TRBD1. Germline CDR1 SNHLY, CDR2 FYNNEI. The CDR3 spans 12 residues. The trim removed 10 bases at V and 8 bases at J, leaving 7 bases unmatched. The CDR3 sequence is CAKRQGAGGYTF. CDR3 DNA sequence: TGTGCCAAAAGACAGGGGGCGGGCGGCTACACCTTC.

The table lists this clonotype with a few counts. The rearrangement links TRBV7-9 to TRBJ2-3; TRBD1 matches 10 bases. Germline CDR1 SEHNR, CDR2 FQNEAQ (reference sequence). The V segment lost 5 bases and the J segment 4 bases; nucleotides outside the gene matches: 3. CDR3 length: 14 residues. The CDR3 sequence is CASSPGTGADTQYF. CDR3 bases: TGTGCCAGCAGCCCCGGGACAGGGGCAGATACGCAGTATTTT.

This clonotype was counted ten times or more. This sequence joins TRBV20-1 and TRBJ2-7, with 9 bases lining up with TRBD2. There are 16 residues in the CDR3. J was trimmed by 4 bases and V by 3 bases; bases with no gene match: 13. Germline CDR1 reads DFQATT; CDR2 reads SNEGSKA (reference sequence). The CDR3 is CSARGSGRDLGYEQYF. CDR3 DNA sequence: TGCAGTGCTAGGGGTAGCGGGAGAGACCTCGGTTACGAGCAGTACTTC.

In this sample, this clonotype turned up many times. The rearrangement uses TRBV2 and TRBJ1-2, with D possibly TRBD1 on 5 matching bases. Trimming left V 8 bases short and J 4 bases short, with 11 bases between. The germline V gene encodes CDR1 SNHLY and CDR2 FYNNEI. This CDR3 region has 12 residues. CDR3 region: CASAKTVYGYTF. CDR3 DNA sequence: TGTGCCAGCGCAAAGACAGTCTATGGCTACACCTTC.